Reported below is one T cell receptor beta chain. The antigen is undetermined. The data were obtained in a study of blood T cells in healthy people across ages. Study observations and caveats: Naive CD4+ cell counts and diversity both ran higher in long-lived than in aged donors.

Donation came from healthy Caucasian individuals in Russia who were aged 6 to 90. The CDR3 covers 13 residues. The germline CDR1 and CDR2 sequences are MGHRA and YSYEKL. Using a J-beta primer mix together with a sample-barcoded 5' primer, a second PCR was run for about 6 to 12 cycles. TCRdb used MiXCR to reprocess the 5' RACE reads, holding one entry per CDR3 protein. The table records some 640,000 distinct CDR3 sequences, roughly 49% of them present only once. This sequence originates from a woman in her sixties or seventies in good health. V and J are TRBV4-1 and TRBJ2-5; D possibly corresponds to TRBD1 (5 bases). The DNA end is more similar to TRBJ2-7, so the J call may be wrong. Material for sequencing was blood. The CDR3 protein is CASSQNQGYEQYF. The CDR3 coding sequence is TGCGCCAGCAGCCAAAATCAGGGATACGAGCAGTACTTC.